The rows below give T cell receptor beta chains drawn from one sample of a study of blood T cell repertoires in COVID-19. Method: immunoSEQ multiplex PCR; TCRdb's copy keeps in-frame clones and lacks some. This table has 200,000 to 250,000 clones, around 89% appearing once. Sequencing was carried out using PBMCs or T cells enriched from blood (not recorded which). The origin of the receptors is a woman between 18 and 29 years old in a cohort exposed to, infected with or recovered from COVID-19 (not recorded which). Both conserved end residues are part of each CDR3. Fields, in order: D gene, J gene, clone size, V gene, CDR3 protein, CDR3 DNA. D genes are given only for firm matches. Not every row has a clone size; where given, it reads once, few, many or a size class.

NA,TRBJ2-7,NA,TRBV7-9,CASSGGPYEQYF,TGTGCCAGCAGCGGGGGCCCCTACGAGCAGTACTTC
TRBD1,TRBJ1-5,NA,TRBV7-8,CASSRTGNSNQPQHF,TGTGCCAGCAGCCGGACAGGCAATAGCAATCAGCCCCAGCATTTT
NA,TRBJ1-5,NA,TRBV19,CASSPQGTNQPQHF,TGTGCCAGTAGTCCCCAAGGGACAAATCAGCCCCAGCATTTT
NA,TRBJ1-2,NA,TRBV5-4,CASSLDKNYGYTF,TGTGCCAGCAGCTTGGACAAGAACTATGGCTACACCTTC
TRBD2,TRBJ2-7,NA,TRBV28,CASSGQTSGAYEQYF,TGTGCCAGCAGCGGCCAGACTAGCGGGGCCTACGAGCAGTACTTC
TRBD1,TRBJ1-2,NA,TRBV24-1,CATSDPGQAGGYTF,TGTGCCACCAGTGACCCCGGACAGGCAGGTGGCTACACCTTC
NA,TRBJ1-1,NA,TRBV6-1,CASSEASWSSITTEAFF,TGTGCCAGCAGTGAAGCGAGTTGGTCGTCCATCACCACTGAAGCTTTCTTT
TRBD1,TRBJ1-2,NA,TRBV14,CASSRSGTGGVYGYTF,TGTGCCAGCAGCCGATCCGGGACAGGGGGCGTTTATGGCTACACCTTC
TRBD1,TRBJ2-3,once,TRBV28,CASSAPGQGTDTQYF,TGTGCCAGCAGCGCTCCGGGACAGGGAACAGATACGCAGTATTTT
TRBD2,TRBJ2-7,NA,TRBV5-1,CASSPLPSGSYEQYF,TGCGCCAGCAGCCCCCTCCCTAGCGGGTCCTACGAGCAGTACTTC
NA,TRBJ2-7,NA,TRBV5-1,CASSYKGWDGGHEQYF,TGCGCCAGCAGCTACAAAGGGTGGGACGGGGGACACGAGCAGTACTTC
NA,TRBJ1-2,NA,TRBV18,CASSPAGDNYGYTF,TGTGCCAGCTCACCCGCGGGGGATAACTATGGCTACACCTTC
NA,TRBJ1-2,NA,TRBV4-1,CASSRATRGVDGYTF,TGCGCCAGCAGCCGCGCTACTCGGGGGGTCGATGGCTACACCTTC
NA,TRBJ2-3,NA,TRBV5-1,CASTRGSHTDTQYF,TGCGCCAGCACTCGCGGTTCCCACACAGATACGCAGTATTTT
TRBD1,TRBJ1-5,NA,TRBV6-6,CASSRPGTGHQPQHF,TGTGCCAGCAGTCGTCCCGGGACAGGACATCAGCCCCAGCATTTT
NA,TRBJ1-5,once,TRBV12-3/TRBV12-4,CASSSIGDQPQHF,TGTGCCAGCAGCTCGATAGGGGATCAGCCCCAGCATTTT
TRBD2,TRBJ2-7,NA,TRBV27,CASSPGGASGTYEQYF,TGTGCCAGCAGTCCGGGGGGGGCTAGCGGCACCTACGAGCAGTACTTC
TRBD2,TRBJ2-3,NA,TRBV5-6,CASSRRTSGRRADTQYF,TGTGCCAGCAGCCGCCGGACTAGCGGGAGACGGGCAGATACGCAGTATTTT
TRBD1,TRBJ2-3,NA,TRBV6-8,CAKRRDRVTDTQYF,TGTGCCAAACGCCGGGACAGGGTCACAGATACGCAGTATTTT
NA,TRBJ1-1,NA,TRBV7-9,CASSQGRGTEAFF,TGTGCCAGCAGCCAAGGGCGGGGGACTGAAGCTTTCTTT
TRBD1,TRBJ1-4,once,TRBV19,CASSRTGLNGEKLFF,TGTGCCAGTAGTCGGACAGGGCTGAACGGTGAAAAACTGTTTTTT
TRBD1,TRBJ1-5,few,TRBV10-2,CASSEVRGNSNQPQHF,TGCGCCAGCAGTGAAGTCAGGGGGAATAGCAATCAGCCCCAGCATTTT
TRBD1,TRBJ2-1,NA,TRBV9,CASSERADRAFNEQFF,TGTGCCAGCAGCGAGAGGGCCGACAGGGCGTTTAATGAGCAGTTCTTC
TRBD1,TRBJ1-1,NA,TRBV6-5,CASSSGGQGLAAFF,TGTGCCAGCAGCTCTGGCGGACAGGGGTTGGCGGCTTTCTTT
TRBD2,TRBJ2-2,NA,TRBV2,CASSVDLQVRETGELFF,TGTGCCAGCAGTGTTGATCTACAGGTGCGGGAGACCGGGGAGCTGTTTTTT
NA,TRBJ1-2,NA,TRBV2,CASSRDTYYGYTF,TGTGCCAGCAGCCGGGACACTTACTATGGCTACACCTTC
TRBD1,TRBJ2-2,NA,TRBV24-1,CATSDYYRGRVGELFF,TGTGCCACCAGTGACTATTACAGGGGAAGGGTCGGGGAGCTGTTTTTT
TRBD1,TRBJ1-1,NA,TRBV30,CAWGQGMNTEAFF,TGTGCCTGGGGACAGGGTATGAACACTGAAGCTTTCTTT
TRBD1,TRBJ2-3,NA,TRBV2,CASGDRVGDTQYF,TGTGCCAGCGGAGACAGGGTCGGAGATACGCAGTATTTT
TRBD1,TRBJ1-1,NA,TRBV12-3/TRBV12-4,CASSYRGRAEAFF,TGTGCCAGCAGTTACAGGGGGCGGGCTGAAGCTTTCTTT
TRBD2,TRBJ2-7,once,TRBV11-2,CASSFGGGYYEQYF,TGTGCCAGCAGCTTCGGGGGGGGTTACTACGAGCAGTACTTC
TRBD1,TRBJ1-2,NA,TRBV12-5,CASGPGQGVGYTF,TGTGCTAGTGGTCCTGGACAGGGAGTAGGCTACACCTTC
TRBD2,TRBJ2-1,NA,TRBV7-9,CASSQGLAGKNEQFF,TGTGCCAGCAGCCAAGGACTAGCGGGGAAAAATGAGCAGTTCTTC
NA,TRBJ1-3,NA,TRBV9,CASSVAADSSGNTIYF,TGTGCCAGCAGCGTAGCGGCGGATAGCTCTGGAAACACCATATATTTT
NA,TRBJ1-2,NA,TRBV11-3,CASSLGLQGNYGYTF,TGTGCCAGCAGCTTGGGACTACAGGGTAACTATGGCTACACCTTC
TRBD1,TRBJ1-2,NA,TRBV28,CASSLDRPYGYTF,TGTGCCAGCAGTTTGGACAGGCCCTATGGCTACACCTTC
TRBD1,TRBJ2-5,NA,TRBV5-1,CASSFGTGQETQYF,TGCGCCAGCAGCTTTGGGACAGGCCAAGAGACCCAGTACTTC
TRBD1,TRBJ1-1,NA,TRBV6-5,CASSISGQVTEAFF,TGTGCCAGCAGTATATCGGGACAGGTCACTGAAGCTTTCTTT
TRBD1,TRBJ1-4,NA,TRBV2,CASCRWTGSNEKLFF,TGTGCCAGCTGCCGATGGACAGGGTCAAATGAAAAACTGTTTTTT
TRBD1,TRBJ1-3,NA,TRBV13,CASSPPRQGAGNTIYF,TGTGCCAGCAGCCCGCCCCGACAGGGGGCTGGAAACACCATATATTTT
NA,TRBJ1-1,NA,TRBV11-3,CASTGRGSANTEAFF,TGTGCCAGCACGGGGCGGGGGTCAGCGAACACTGAAGCTTTCTTT
NA,TRBJ1-2,NA,TRBV28,CASSLMVGTPTF,TGTGCCAGCAGTTTGATGGTCGGGACACCCACCTTC
NA,TRBJ1-5,once,TRBV9,CASSVEDGGGQPQHF,TGTGCCAGCAGCGTAGAGGATGGGGGCGGTCAGCCCCAGCATTTT
NA,TRBJ2-2,NA,TRBV28,CASSLSVGAGAGTGELFF,TGTGCCAGCAGTTTATCCGTGGGGGCAGGGGCGGGCACCGGGGAGCTGTTTTTT
TRBD1,TRBJ2-7,NA,TRBV27,CASSLTGAYEQYF,TGTGCCAGCAGTTTAACAGGGGCCTACGAGCAGTACTTC
TRBD2,TRBJ2-1,NA,TRBV9,CASSAFRTSGGYNEQFF,TGTGCCAGCAGCGCCTTCAGGACTAGCGGGGGGTACAATGAGCAGTTCTTC
NA,TRBJ1-2,once,TRBV27,CASSLMATGNYGYTF,TGTGCCAGCAGTTTAATGGCGACAGGCAACTATGGCTACACCTTC
NA,TRBJ1-2,NA,TRBV18,CASTDTYYGYTF,TGTGCCAGTACGGACACGTACTATGGCTACACCTTC
TRBD2,TRBJ2-6,NA,TRBV27,CASSSWTSGNSGANVLTF,TGTGCCAGCAGTTCTTGGACTAGCGGGAACTCTGGGGCCAACGTCCTGACTTTC
NA,TRBJ1-5,NA,TRBV27,CASSAYRAQPQHF,TGTGCCAGCAGTGCCTACAGGGCCCAGCCCCAGCATTTT
NA,TRBJ2-6,NA,TRBV6-5,CASSYSGPTGANVLTF,TGTGCCAGCAGTTACTCGGGCCCCACAGGGGCCAACGTCCTGACTTTC
NA,TRBJ2-4,NA,TRBV6-5,CASRGALRNIQYF,TGTGCCAGCAGGGGAGCTTTAAGAAACATTCAGTACTTC
TRBD2,TRBJ2-5,NA,TRBV7-9,CASSLSGEETQYF,TGTGCCAGCAGCCTTAGCGGGGAAGAGACCCAGTACTTC
NA,TRBJ2-1,NA,TRBV25-1,CASSTRGAWGYNEQFF,TGTGCCAGCAGTACCCGGGGGGCCTGGGGTTACAATGAGCAGTTCTTC
TRBD1,TRBJ1-4,NA,TRBV20-1,CSASGTGAVANEKLFF,TGCAGTGCTAGTGGTACAGGGGCCGTGGCTAATGAAAAACTGTTTTTT